Listed below are T cell receptor beta chains from one sample, sequenced in a study of blood T cell repertoires in COVID-19. Only in-frame clones appear in the TCRdb table, and some are missing; sequencing was by immunoSEQ multiplex PCR. The repertoire includes about 180,000 clones, about 89% of them detected once, and roughly 2% sits in the top ten. Sequences were obtained from peripheral blood. These receptors all come from a man between 18 and 35 years old who had recovered from COVID-19. The CDR3 runs from the conserved cysteine through the conserved F or W. The D gene is left open where the match is weak. Clone size is given for some rows only: seen once, a few or many times, or a class if the clone is expanded.

CDR3aa	CDR3nt	d_gene	j_gene	v_gene	abundance
CSVGVDRNSDEQYF	TGCAGCGTTGGAGTAGACAGGAACTCTGACGAGCAGTACTTC	-	TRBJ2-7	TRBV29-1	once
CASSLGWERMGEQFF	TGTGCCAGCAGCTTAGGGTGGGAGCGGATGGGTGAGCAGTTCTTC	-	TRBJ2-1	TRBV11-2	-
CASSPGTEGYQPQHF	TGTGCCAGCAGTCCCGGGACAGAAGGATATCAGCCCCAGCATTTT	TRBD1	TRBJ1-5	TRBV2	few
CASSEPGERTYEQYF	TGCGCCAGCAGTGAGCCGGGGGAGCGAACCTACGAGCAGTACTTC	-	TRBJ2-7	TRBV10-1	-
CASVTGRNTQYF	TGTGCCAGCGTGACAGGGCGAAATACGCAGTATTTT	TRBD1	TRBJ2-3	TRBV28	-
CSTRYQETQYF	TGCAGCACTCGGTACCAAGAGACCCAGTACTTC	-	TRBJ2-5	TRBV29-1	-
CASSLGPRGGQNTEAFF	TGTGCCAGCAGCTTAGGACCCCGGGGAGGGCAGAACACTGAAGCTTTCTTT	-	TRBJ1-1	TRBV11-2	-
CASSVRTSGSNTGELFF	TGTGCCAGCAGCGTACGGACTAGCGGATCGAACACCGGGGAGCTGTTTTTT	TRBD2	TRBJ2-2	TRBV9	once
CASSPRGGAYGETQYF	TGTGCCAGCAGCCCAAGGGGTGGGGCGTATGGAGAGACCCAGTACTTC	-	TRBJ2-5	TRBV7-8	-
CASSYFQGADTQYF	TGTGCCAGCAGTTACTTCCAGGGGGCAGATACGCAGTATTTT	TRBD1	TRBJ2-3	TRBV6-6	-
CATSDLAGQPNEQFF	TGTGCCACCAGTGATTTGGCCGGACAACCCAATGAGCAGTTCTTC	-	TRBJ2-1	TRBV24-1	-
CASSFIGSNTEAFF	TGTGCCAGCAGCTTTATCGGGTCGAACACTGAAGCTTTCTTT	-	TRBJ1-1	TRBV11-2	once
CASSQEAGGNTGELFF	TGTGCCAGCAGCCAAGAAGCGGGAGGGAACACCGGGGAGCTGTTTTTT	TRBD2	TRBJ2-2	TRBV4-2	-
CASSLGTGGVGYTF	TGTGCCAGCAGCTTGGGTACAGGGGGAGTTGGCTACACCTTC	TRBD1	TRBJ1-2	TRBV5-4	-
CASSYSGGYNEQFF	TGTGCCAGCAGTTACTCAGGGGGCTACAATGAGCAGTTCTTC	-	TRBJ2-1	TRBV6-2/TRBV6-3	-
CASRGQAIYEQYF	TGTGCCAGCAGGGGACAGGCGATCTACGAGCAGTACTTC	TRBD1	TRBJ2-7	TRBV2	-
CASSGGRVLYQPQHF	TGTGCCAGCAGTGGGGGCAGGGTTTTGTATCAGCCCCAGCATTTT	-	TRBJ1-5	TRBV2	-
CASSPHRQSNQPQHF	TGCGCCAGCAGCCCTCATCGACAGAGCAATCAGCCCCAGCATTTT	-	TRBJ1-5	TRBV4-1	few
CATSRDSGGPDTQYF	TGTGCCACCAGCAGAGATTCGGGGGGTCCAGATACGCAGTATTTT	TRBD2	TRBJ2-3	TRBV15	-
CASNSQASAPYNEQFF	TGTGCCAGCAATTCCCAGGCGTCAGCTCCCTACAATGAGCAGTTCTTC	-	TRBJ2-1	TRBV27	-
CASSPRGGADTEAFF	TGTGCCAGCAGCCCCAGAGGGGGCGCGGACACTGAAGCTTTCTTT	TRBD1	TRBJ1-1	TRBV11-3	-
CASSGRLAGNEQYF	TGTGCCAGCAGCGGGAGACTAGCGGGAAACGAGCAGTACTTC	TRBD2	TRBJ2-7	TRBV9	few
CASSQDTGTSRSGANVLTF	TGCGCCAGCAGCCAAGATACTGGGACTAGCCGCTCTGGGGCCAACGTCCTGACTTTC	TRBD2	TRBJ2-6	TRBV4-3	-
CASSQRGYGYTF	TGTGCCAGCAGTCAAAGGGGCTATGGCTACACCTTC	-	TRBJ1-2	TRBV6-5	-
CSVGSAPFYNEQFF	TGCAGCGTTGGGAGTGCCCCCTTCTACAATGAGCAGTTCTTC	-	TRBJ2-1	TRBV29-1	-
CASSRGGRGEQETQYF	TGCGCCAGCAGCCGCGGTGGCAGGGGGGAGCAAGAGACCCAGTACTTC	-	TRBJ2-5	TRBV5-1	-
CTPFSWGEVDGYTF	TGCACCCCTTTTAGTTGGGGGGAGGTGGATGGCTACACCTTC	-	TRBJ1-2	TRBV29-1	-
CAINRGLDTEAFF	TGTGCCATTAACAGGGGGCTGGACACTGAAGCTTTCTTT	TRBD1	TRBJ1-1	TRBV10-3	-
CASSLGTDQETQYF	TGTGCCAGCAGCTTGGGGACAGACCAAGAGACCCAGTACTTC	-	TRBJ2-5	TRBV5-4	-
CASSFGLAGGHYEQYF	TGTGCCAGCAGCTTCGGCTTAGCGGGAGGGCACTACGAGCAGTACTTC	TRBD2	TRBJ2-7	TRBV7-2	-
CASRSKRIADGRETQYF	TGTGCCAGCAGATCAAAGAGGATAGCGGATGGGCGAGAGACCCAGTACTTC	-	TRBJ2-5	TRBV7-2	-
CASSQSAAPTEETQYF	TGTGCCAGCAGCCAATCAGCGGCCCCCACTGAGGAGACCCAGTACTTC	-	TRBJ2-5	TRBV16	-
CASSQEAIASPYEQYF	TGCGCCAGCAGCCAAGAGGCGATAGCGTCACCCTACGAGCAGTACTTC	-	TRBJ2-7	TRBV4-1	-
CAGKGGSEQFF	TGTGCCGGAAAAGGCGGGAGTGAGCAGTTCTTC	TRBD2	TRBJ2-1	TRBV2	once
CASSLAGQGREKLFF	TGTGCCAGCAGCTTAGCGGGACAGGGACGGGAAAAACTGTTTTTT	TRBD1	TRBJ1-4	TRBV7-8	-
CASNRQGSGNTIYF	TGTGCCAGCAACCGACAGGGGTCTGGAAACACCATATATTTT	TRBD1	TRBJ1-3	TRBV9	once
CATRTQDQPQHF	TGTGCCACTAGGACTCAGGATCAGCCCCAGCATTTT	-	TRBJ1-5	TRBV15	-
CSASSAGQETQYF	TGCAGTGCTAGTTCCGCCGGTCAAGAGACCCAGTACTTC	-	TRBJ2-5	TRBV20-1	-
CATSDSQGNQPQHF	TGTGCCACCAGTGATTCACAGGGCAATCAGCCCCAGCATTTT	-	TRBJ1-5	TRBV24-1	-
CASSLGYQGNLDIQYF	TGTGCCAGCAGTTTGGGATACCAGGGGAATCTAGACATTCAGTACTTC	-	TRBJ2-4	TRBV6-2/TRBV6-3	-
CAISEWQDNQPQHF	TGTGCCATCAGTGAATGGCAGGACAATCAGCCCCAGCATTTT	-	TRBJ1-5	TRBV10-3	-
CASSSGANVLTF	TGTGCCAGTAGCTCTGGGGCCAACGTCCTGACTTTC	-	TRBJ2-6	TRBV12-3/TRBV12-4	-
CASGFATGGNSPLHF	TGTGCCAGCGGATTCGCAACCGGGGGTAATTCACCCCTCCACTTT	-	TRBJ1-6	TRBV27	-
CASSLSTGGTGNTIYF	TGTGCCAGCAGTTTATCGACAGGGGGCACAGGAAACACCATATATTTT	TRBD1	TRBJ1-3	TRBV28	-
CASSLGRNTEAFF	TGTGCCAGCAGCTTAGGGAGAAACACTGAAGCTTTCTTT	-	TRBJ1-1	TRBV7-2	-
CASSSAGGNTEAFF	TGCGCCAGCAGTTCGGCCGGGGGGAACACTGAAGCTTTCTTT	-	TRBJ1-1	TRBV5-1	-
CASSTLATGSTDTQYF	TGCGCCAGCAGCACCCTAGCGACAGGGAGCACAGATACGCAGTATTTT	-	TRBJ2-3	TRBV5-1	-
CASKRNTEAFF	TGTGCCAGTAAGCGGAACACTGAAGCTTTCTTT	-	TRBJ1-1	TRBV19	-
CASSSSRVGQPQHF	TGTGCCAGCAGCTCGAGCAGGGTAGGTCAGCCCCAGCATTTT	-	TRBJ1-5	TRBV6-6	-
CAISDVGRAGDEQYF	TGTGCCATCAGTGACGTCGGGAGGGCCGGGGACGAGCAGTACTTC	TRBD2	TRBJ2-7	TRBV10-3	-